This TCR beta chain comes out of a study of T cell changes during pregnancy in multiple sclerosis. Data came from immunoSEQ multiplex PCR; TCRdb stores just in-frame clones and leaves some out. The repertoire has under 110,000 clones, around 90% of them found once; the top ten carry roughly 1.5%. V lost 3 bases, J lost 5 bases, and 5 bases stayed unmatched. The CDR3 consists of 14 residues. Looked up from germline, CDR1 is SGDLS and CDR2 is YYNGEE. The chain is built from TRBV9 and TRBJ2-5; TRBD1 matches at 9 bases. The source of this sequence is a female donor with multiple sclerosis, enrolled in a pregnancy study. The specimen comprised peripheral blood, sampled before pregnancy. CDR3 region: CASSAGQGSETQYF. CDR3 bases: TGTGCCAGCAGCGCCGGACAGGGGTCGGAGACCCAGTACTTC.